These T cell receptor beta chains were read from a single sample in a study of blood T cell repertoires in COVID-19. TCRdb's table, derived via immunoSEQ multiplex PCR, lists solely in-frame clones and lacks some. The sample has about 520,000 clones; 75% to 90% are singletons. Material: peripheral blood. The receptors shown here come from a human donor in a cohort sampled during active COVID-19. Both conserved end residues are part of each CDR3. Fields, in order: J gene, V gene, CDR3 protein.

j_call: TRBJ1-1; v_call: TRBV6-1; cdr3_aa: CASSGGLGRVRVEAFF
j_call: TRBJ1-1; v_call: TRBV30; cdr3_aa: CAWSATDFTEAFF
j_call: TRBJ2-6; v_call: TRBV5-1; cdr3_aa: CASSRSLAGAEAGANVLTF
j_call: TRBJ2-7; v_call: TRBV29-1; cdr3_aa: CSVYTSGGSYEQYF
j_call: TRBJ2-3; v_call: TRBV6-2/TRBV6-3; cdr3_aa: CASSYSLRSGSSTDTQYF
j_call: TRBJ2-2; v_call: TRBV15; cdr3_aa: CATSTWTGDTGELFF
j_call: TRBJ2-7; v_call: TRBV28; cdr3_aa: CASRSQASYEQYF
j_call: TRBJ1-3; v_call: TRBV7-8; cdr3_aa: CASSFLTGAGNTIYF
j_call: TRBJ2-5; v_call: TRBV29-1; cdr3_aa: CSGFIRGRETQYF
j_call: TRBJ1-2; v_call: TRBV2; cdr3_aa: CASLLGQTNYGYTF
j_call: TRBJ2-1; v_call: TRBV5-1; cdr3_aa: CASSLAGVPSGEQFF
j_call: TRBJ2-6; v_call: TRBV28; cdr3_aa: CASSTSGAGANVLTF
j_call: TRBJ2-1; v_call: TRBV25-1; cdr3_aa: CASSESNRGRRNEQFF
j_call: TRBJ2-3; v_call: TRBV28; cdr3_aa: CASSWGGQVDTDTQYF
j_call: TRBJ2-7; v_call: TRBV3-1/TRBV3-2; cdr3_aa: CASSQGTPGAGLDEQYF
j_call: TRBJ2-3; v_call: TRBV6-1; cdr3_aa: CASSEFVSGRPPSTDTQYF
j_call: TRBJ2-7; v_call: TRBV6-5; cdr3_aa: CASSYRLAPSHEQYF
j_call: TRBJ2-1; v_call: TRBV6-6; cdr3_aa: CASSFGTGVGNEQFF
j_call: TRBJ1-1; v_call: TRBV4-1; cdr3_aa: CASSQWEQVNTEAFF
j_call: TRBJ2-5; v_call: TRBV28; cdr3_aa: CASSFQREAISTQYF
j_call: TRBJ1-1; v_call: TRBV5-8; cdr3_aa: CASSQGQGTGNTEAFF
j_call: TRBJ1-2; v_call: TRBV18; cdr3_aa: CASSAGDNYGYTF
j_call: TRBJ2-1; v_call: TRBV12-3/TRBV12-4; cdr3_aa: CASRSGLAGEFVF
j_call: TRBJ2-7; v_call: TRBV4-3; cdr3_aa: CASSQRDRGYYEQYF
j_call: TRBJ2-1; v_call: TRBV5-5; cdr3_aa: CASSPIAALRNEQFF
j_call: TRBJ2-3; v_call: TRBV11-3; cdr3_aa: CASSLGIVAGGGDTQYF
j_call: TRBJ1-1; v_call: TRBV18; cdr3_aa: CASSPGSGETEAFF
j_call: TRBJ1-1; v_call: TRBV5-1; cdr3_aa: CASSPTGGSNEAFF
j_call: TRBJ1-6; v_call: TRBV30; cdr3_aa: CAWSVWSEGSPLHF
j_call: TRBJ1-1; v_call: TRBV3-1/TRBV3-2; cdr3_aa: CASSALDRGREYTEAFF
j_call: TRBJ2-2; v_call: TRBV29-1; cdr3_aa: CSVPGLAANTGELFF
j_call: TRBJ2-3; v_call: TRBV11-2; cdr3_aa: CASSLLAGADTDTQYF
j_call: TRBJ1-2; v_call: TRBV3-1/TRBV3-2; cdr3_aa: CASSAQSRDSSYGYTF
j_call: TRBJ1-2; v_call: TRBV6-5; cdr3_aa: CASSRGPQANYGYTF
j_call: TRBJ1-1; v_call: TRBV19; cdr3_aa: CASSISVRANTEAFF
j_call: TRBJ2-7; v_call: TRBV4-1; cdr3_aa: CASSLLNTGDEQYF